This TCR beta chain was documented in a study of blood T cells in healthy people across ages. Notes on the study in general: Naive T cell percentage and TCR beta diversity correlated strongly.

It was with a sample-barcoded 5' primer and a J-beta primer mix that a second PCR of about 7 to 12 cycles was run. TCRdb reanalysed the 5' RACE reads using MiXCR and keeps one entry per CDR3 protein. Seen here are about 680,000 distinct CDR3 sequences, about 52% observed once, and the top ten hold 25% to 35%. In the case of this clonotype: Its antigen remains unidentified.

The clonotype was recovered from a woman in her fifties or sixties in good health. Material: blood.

CDR3 bases: TGTGCCAGCAGCCAAGAAGGTGCGGCGGATGAGCAGTTCTTC. Translation gives CASSQEGAADEQFF. The chain has TRBV3-1 and TRBJ2-1, with D uncertain. The CDR3 has 14 amino acids. Germline loops: CDR1 LGHDT, CDR2 YNNKEL (reference sequence). Deletions cut 0 bases from V and 8 bases from J, with 11 bases between.